This T cell receptor (beta chain) was sequenced during a study of cytomegalovirus exposure and HLA in healthy donors. Study observations and caveats: In a later analysis, TCR beta V- and J-gene trimming showed a link to a missense DCLRE1C variant. Specificity of a few CMV-associated chains for CMV antigens was verified in vitro.

The PCR used 60 Vbeta and 13 Jbeta primers. The repertoire was sequenced with immunoSEQ multiplex PCR; TCRdb's copy has only in-frame clones and lacks some. The sample includes roughly 160,000 clones, less than 85% seen only once; the top ten take 1%. Concerning this clone: Its antigen is unidentified.

V lost 3 bases to trimming and J lost 4 bases; unmatched junction nucleotides: 6. The CDR3 contains 15 residues. In germline, CDR1 is SGHNT, CDR2 YYREEE (reference sequence). The genes are TRBV5-4 and TRBJ2-2; TRBD1 aligns across 7 bases. This clonotype was obtained from a boy aged 2 to 10 in good health and CMV-seronegative. Sequencing was performed on PBMCs. The CDR3 spells CASSSRQGPTGELFF. The DNA of the CDR3 is TGTGCCAGCAGCTCTAGACAGGGCCCCACCGGGGAGCTGTTTTTT.